A selection of T cell receptor beta chains follows, all from one sample in a study of CD8+ T cells in alopecia areata. Sequenced by immunoSEQ multiplex PCR; TCRdb stores in-frame clones only, minus some. In the table there are about 220,000 clones, roughly 56% of which are singletons. Sequencing was performed on CD4+ T cells sorted from blood, taken at week 4, from a patient treated with tofacitinib. These TCRs come from a human donor with alopecia areata. Both conserved end residues are part of each CDR3. The D gene is left open where the match is weak. Not all rows give a size; the values are once, few, many and, for expanded clones, a class.

v_gene: TRBV15; abundance: few; j_gene: TRBJ2-1; d_gene: TRBD2; CDR3nt: TGTGCCACCAGCAGTCCCCGGGGGGACCGTCGGTTCTTC; CDR3aa: CATSSPRGDRRFF
v_gene: TRBV4-3; abundance: .; j_gene: TRBJ2-7; d_gene: .; CDR3nt: TGCGCCAGCAGGTTCCCCCCCGGGCAGTACTTC; CDR3aa: CASRFPPGQYF
v_gene: TRBV7-2; abundance: .; j_gene: TRBJ2-2; d_gene: .; CDR3nt: TGTGCCAGCAGCGTCAGCGGGCGGCCGGCGGGCGGGGAGCTGTTTTTT; CDR3aa: CASSVSGRPAGGELFF
v_gene: TRBV6-4; abundance: many; j_gene: TRBJ2-3; d_gene: TRBD2; CDR3nt: TGTGCCAGCAGTGCTAGCGGGGGGGCAGATACGCAGTATTTT; CDR3aa: CASSASGGADTQYF
v_gene: TRBV9; abundance: .; j_gene: TRBJ2-3; d_gene: .; CDR3nt: TGTGCCAGCAGCGTCGAGGGGACAGATACGCAGTATTTT; CDR3aa: CASSVEGTDTQYF
v_gene: TRBV29-1; abundance: once; j_gene: TRBJ2-1; d_gene: .; CDR3nt: TGCAGCGTTGAAGGCCCTACTGTTGCCTACAATGAGCAGTTCTTC; CDR3aa: CSVEGPTVAYNEQFF
v_gene: TRBV25-1; abundance: few; j_gene: TRBJ2-7; d_gene: .; CDR3nt: TGTGCCAGCAGTGTGTCTGGACTGCCTTACGAGCAGTACTTC; CDR3aa: CASSVSGLPYEQYF
v_gene: TRBV18; abundance: few; j_gene: TRBJ2-3; d_gene: .; CDR3nt: TGTGCCAGCTCACCACCCGGGACCCCCCAGGGAGATACGCAGTATTTT; CDR3aa: CASSPPGTPQGDTQYF
v_gene: TRBV4-1; abundance: .; j_gene: TRBJ1-5; d_gene: .; CDR3nt: TGCGCCAGCAGCCAAGTTGGTAGGGGCAATCAGCCCCAGCATTTT; CDR3aa: CASSQVGRGNQPQHF
v_gene: TRBV5-1; abundance: .; j_gene: TRBJ2-5; d_gene: .; CDR3nt: TGCGCCAGCAGCTTGGTGGGAACAGGTACACAAGAGACCCAGTACTTC; CDR3aa: CASSLVGTGTQETQYF
v_gene: TRBV2; abundance: .; j_gene: TRBJ2-5; d_gene: TRBD1; CDR3nt: TGTGCCATTACAGGACAGGACCAAGAGACCCAGTACTTC; CDR3aa: CAITGQDQETQYF
v_gene: TRBV6-6; abundance: .; j_gene: TRBJ1-6; d_gene: TRBD1; CDR3nt: TGTGCCAGCAGTTACCGCGAGGCGACAGGGGGAGAACCCCTCCACTTT; CDR3aa: CASSYREATGGEPLHF
v_gene: TRBV29-1; abundance: .; j_gene: TRBJ2-4; d_gene: .; CDR3nt: TGCAGCGTGAAGGGGACCGCACAACTAGCCAAAAACATTCAGTACTTC; CDR3aa: CSVKGTAQLAKNIQYF
v_gene: TRBV9; abundance: .; j_gene: TRBJ2-1; d_gene: TRBD2; CDR3nt: TGTGCCAGCAGCGTAGCCTCTAGCGGGGGCTACAATGAGCAGTTCTTC; CDR3aa: CASSVASSGGYNEQFF
v_gene: TRBV11-3; abundance: .; j_gene: TRBJ1-1; d_gene: .; CDR3nt: TGTGCCAGCAGCTTATCTCAAGGGGTCGGTATGAACACTGAAGCTTTCTTT; CDR3aa: CASSLSQGVGMNTEAFF
v_gene: TRBV4-3; abundance: .; j_gene: TRBJ1-5; d_gene: .; CDR3nt: TGCGCCAGCAGCCAAGAAGCGGGTCCCAATCAGCCCCAGCATTTT; CDR3aa: CASSQEAGPNQPQHF